These T cell receptor beta chains were read from a single sample in a study of identical twins. MiXCR, run by TCRdb on the 5' RACE reads, gives a single entry per CDR3 protein. The sample includes about 720,000 distinct CDR3 sequences, roughly 20% of them seen just once. The data also belong to a second study, concerning T cells expressing NK-cell markers.

The material sequenced was PBMCs. Every receptor here comes from a woman between 18 and 29 years old in good health. Both conserved end residues are part of each CDR3. D genes are given only for firm matches. Clone size is shown for a subset of rows, as once, few, many or a class of expanded clone.

V,size,D,J,CDR3,DNA
TRBV9,.,.,TRBJ1-2,CASSVVPDGTYGYTF,TGTGCCAGCAGCGTAGTTCCCGACGGAACCTATGGCTACACCTTC
TRBV5-1,few,.,TRBJ2-3,CASTPERAADTQYF,TGCGCCAGCACCCCCGAGAGGGCCGCAGATACGCAGTATTTT
TRBV6-1,.,.,TRBJ2-3,CASTARATDTQYF,TGTGCCAGCACGGCGAGGGCAACAGATACGCAGTATTTT
TRBV12-3/TRBV12-4,.,.,TRBJ2-3,CASSLEGVTGLTDTQYF,TGTGCCAGCAGCCTAGAGGGCGTGACGGGGCTCACAGATACGCAGTATTTT
TRBV20-1,few,TRBD1,TRBJ2-1,CSARDTTGTAVYNEQFF,TGCAGTGCTAGAGACACTACAGGGACAGCAGTCTACAATGAGCAGTTCTTC
TRBV5-6,few,.,TRBJ2-3,CASTDAGLRTTDTQYF,TGTGCCAGCACCGATGCGGGTCTACGTACCACAGATACGCAGTATTTT
TRBV12-3/TRBV12-4,many,TRBD2,TRBJ2-1,CASSRTSGGISYNEQFF,TGTGCCAGCAGTCGGACTAGCGGGGGGATCTCCTACAATGAGCAGTTCTTC
TRBV4-2,few,TRBD2,TRBJ2-1,CASSLSGIGRAYNEQFF,TGTGCCAGCAGCCTGTCAGGGATCGGGAGGGCCTACAATGAGCAGTTCTTC
TRBV5-1,.,TRBD1,TRBJ2-7,CASSLVTGAGYEQYF,TGCGCCAGCAGCTTGGTGACAGGGGCAGGCTACGAGCAGTACTTC
TRBV4-2,few,TRBD2,TRBJ2-1,CASSQDHGLATNEQFF,TGTGCCAGCAGCCAAGACCACGGACTAGCGACTAATGAGCAGTTCTTC
TRBV10-3,.,.,TRBJ2-3,CAIRSQGGDTQYF,TGTGCCATCAGATCGCAGGGGGGAGATACGCAGTATTTT
TRBV6-2/TRBV6-3,.,TRBD2,TRBJ2-3,CASRDWEGAGTDTQYF,TGTGCCAGCAGGGACTGGGAGGGCGCCGGCACAGATACGCAGTATTTT
TRBV7-6,.,.,TRBJ2-1,CASSLWGVNNEQFF,TGTGCCAGCAGCTTATGGGGAGTCAACAATGAGCAGTTCTTC
TRBV3-1,.,.,TRBJ2-7,CASSHGTYEQYF,TGTGCCAGCAGCCATGGCACCTACGAGCAGTACTTC
TRBV9,few,.,TRBJ2-2,CASSPRGLNTGELFF,TGTGCCAGCAGCCCCAGGGGCCTGAACACCGGGGAGCTGTTTTTT
TRBV20-1,few,TRBD1,TRBJ1-5,CSVKGTANQPQHF,TGCAGTGTCAAGGGGACAGCTAATCAGCCCCAGCATTTT
TRBV19,.,.,TRBJ1-1,CASSVGNPGEAFF,TGTGCCAGTAGTGTAGGAAACCCGGGTGAAGCTTTCTTT
TRBV6-1,.,.,TRBJ2-3,CASTNGVSSTDTQYF,TGTGCCAGCACGAACGGCGTCAGCAGCACAGATACGCAGTATTTT